The rows below give T cell receptor beta chains drawn from one sample of a study of blood T cell repertoires in COVID-19. This table comes from immunoSEQ multiplex PCR, and its TCRdb copy is limited to in-frame clones, with some not included. Of around 150,000 clones listed, 88% were seen once; the top ten hold 2.5% to 3%. Sequencing was performed on peripheral blood. The receptors originated from a human donor with COVID-19, enrolled during active disease. The donor label of this sample is uncertain. CDR3s include the opening cysteine and the closing phenylalanine or tryptophan. D genes are given only for firm matches. Clone size is shown for a subset of rows, as once, few, many or a class of expanded clone.

V	size	J	D	CDR3	DNA
TRBV2	.	TRBJ1-2	TRBD1	CASSKAGQGIAGYTF	TGTGCCAGCAGTAAAGCTGGACAGGGGATAGCTGGCTACACCTTC
TRBV5-8	.	TRBJ1-1	.	CASSVPRGTTEAFF	TGTGCCAGCAGCGTGCCTCGGGGTACGACTGAAGCTTTCTTT
TRBV13	.	TRBJ1-2	.	CASSLTGNYGYTF	TGTGCCAGCAGCCTTACAGGGAACTATGGCTACACCTTC
TRBV6-2/TRBV6-3	.	TRBJ2-1	TRBD1	CASSPDPGQGYNEQFF	TGTGCCAGCAGTCCCGATCCGGGACAGGGCTACAATGAGCAGTTCTTC
TRBV7-9	.	TRBJ2-3	TRBD2	CASRPREGPSTDTQYF	TGTGCCAGCAGGCCCCGGGAGGGCCCTAGCACAGATACGCAGTATTTT
TRBV7-3	.	TRBJ2-1	.	CASSFGGLDEQFF	TGTGCCAGCAGCTTCGGAGGGCTTGATGAGCAGTTCTTC
TRBV6-1	once	TRBJ1-5	.	CASSDLTGRSNQPQHF	TGTGCCAGCAGTGACTTAACAGGCCGAAGCAATCAGCCCCAGCATTTT
TRBV19	.	TRBJ1-3	.	CASSTSGNTIYF	TGTGCCAGTAGTACGAGTGGAAACACCATATATTTT
TRBV6-6	.	TRBJ1-1	.	CASRGGTYTEAFF	TGTGCCAGCCGAGGAGGGACGTACACTGAAGCTTTCTTT
TRBV10-2	.	TRBJ2-7	TRBD1	CASSESWTGTYF	TGCGCCAGCAGTGAGTCTTGGACAGGGACGTACTTC
TRBV10-3	few	TRBJ2-1	TRBD2	CAISESWASGGASNEQFF	TGTGCCATCAGTGAGTCATGGGCTAGCGGGGGGGCCAGCAATGAGCAGTTCTTC